This is a list of T cell receptor beta chains from one sample in a study of T cells expressing NK-cell markers. TCRdb reprocessed the 5' RACE reads and reports one entry per CDR3 protein, with no DNA. Its table records 400,000 to 450,000 distinct CDR3 sequences. Sample: blood T cells: a sorted CD56 or NKG2C T cell subset, CD4+ or CD8+ T cells, or bulk PBMC T cells (not recorded which). Every receptor here comes from a woman between 18 and 75 years old in good health. The CDR3 runs from the conserved cysteine through the conserved F or W.

V gene	J gene	CDR3 protein
TRBV20-1	TRBJ2-3	CSANSGGLETQYF
TRBV7-9	TRBJ2-3	CASSLTRPRNTDTQYF
TRBV29-1	TRBJ2-7	CSVVGGAGEQYF
TRBV27	TRBJ2-1	CASSLLSGGHEQFF
TRBV6-5	TRBJ1-1	CASASGTEAFF
TRBV3-1	TRBJ1-3	CASSQFSYGNTIYF
TRBV5-1	TRBJ2-3	CASSPRIRVTDTQYF
TRBV11-2	TRBJ1-6	CASSLEGGFNNSPLHF
TRBV4-2	TRBJ1-1	CASSQDLRAFEAFF
TRBV20-1	TRBJ1-3	CSATGHSGNTIYF
TRBV30	TRBJ2-3	CAWTLFRNESTGDTQYF
TRBV7-9	TRBJ1-1	CASSLLRGDTEAFF
TRBV25-1	TRBJ2-7	CARLGPYLYEQYF
TRBV7-9	TRBJ1-2	CASSLVSEDGYTF
TRBV4-3	TRBJ2-2	CASSHRQGPTGELFF
TRBV30	TRBJ1-6	CAWQHGDNSPLHF
TRBV12-3/TRBV12-4	TRBJ1-2	CASNRPGTGDGYTF
TRBV3-1	TRBJ1-6	CASSPRGIYNSPLHF
TRBV19	TRBJ2-2	CASAVGTGELFF
TRBV10-3	TRBJ2-1	CAISESGATGNEQFF
TRBV6-5	TRBJ2-5	CASSYSLDKEAQYF
TRBV7-2	TRBJ2-1	CASSLDSFTGLDEQFF
TRBV29-1	TRBJ2-3	CSVALGALARGTDTQYF
TRBV12-3/TRBV12-4	TRBJ1-1	CASSFAGKGNTEAFF
TRBV10-3	TRBJ2-7	CAISETGRQYF
TRBV5-1	TRBJ2-3	CASSLTGNGADTQYF
TRBV7-7	TRBJ2-5	CATGRGGETQYF
TRBV29-1	TRBJ1-4	CSVTTRGRANEKLFF
TRBV28	TRBJ2-5	CASGTVQETQYF
TRBV12-3/TRBV12-4	TRBJ2-5	CASSLAGRRSGETQYF
TRBV20-1	TRBJ2-1	CSARQDSYNEQFF
TRBV5-1	TRBJ2-6	CASDSGQTSSGANVLTF
TRBV6-1	TRBJ2-7	CASSRLLAGLYEQYF
TRBV12-3/TRBV12-4	TRBJ1-1	CASIGTGRSAFF
TRBV7-9	TRBJ2-3	CASSLVANTDTQYF
TRBV5-1	TRBJ2-3	CASRLAGQGLDTQYF
TRBV20-1	TRBJ1-2	CSARDVGNDYGYTF
TRBV4-3	TRBJ1-1	CASSQGPTEAFF
TRBV20-1	TRBJ2-1	CSAMLGLEVYNEQFF
TRBV20-1	TRBJ2-7	CSAEGQASSYEQYF
TRBV2	TRBJ1-2	CATSKDRSNVGYTF
TRBV29-1	TRBJ1-4	CSARRGNTNEKLFF
TRBV7-3	TRBJ2-2	CASSPDRGRNTGELFF
TRBV23-1	TRBJ2-5	CASYGVVGETQYF
TRBV12-3/TRBV12-4	TRBJ2-5	CASSRLADQETQYF
TRBV19	TRBJ2-1	CASNNFREEQFF
TRBV12-3/TRBV12-4	TRBJ2-1	CASRNAGLAGYEQFF
TRBV2	TRBJ2-1	CASRGDSRFLFF
TRBV20-1	TRBJ2-2	CSARALAGELFF
TRBV6-2/TRBV6-3	TRBJ2-2	CASSISAEGNTGELFF
TRBV5-1	TRBJ2-1	CASSLGYGSDNEQFF
TRBV7-3	TRBJ2-1	CASSGTHGTEQFF
TRBV7-9	TRBJ2-1	CASSRGLAGLNEQFF